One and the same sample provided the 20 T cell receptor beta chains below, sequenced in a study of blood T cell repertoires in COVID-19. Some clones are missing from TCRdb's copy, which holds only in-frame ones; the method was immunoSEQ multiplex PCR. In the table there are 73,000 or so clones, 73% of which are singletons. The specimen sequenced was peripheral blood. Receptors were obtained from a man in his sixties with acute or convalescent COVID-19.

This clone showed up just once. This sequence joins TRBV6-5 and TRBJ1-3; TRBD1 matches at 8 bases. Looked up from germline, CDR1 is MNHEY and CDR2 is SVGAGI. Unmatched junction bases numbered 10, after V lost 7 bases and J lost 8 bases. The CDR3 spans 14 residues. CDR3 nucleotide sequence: TGTGCCAGCATCAGGGGGCGCGGGGAAGACACCATATATTTT. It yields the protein CASIRGRGEDTIYF.

CDR3 DNA: TGTGCCAGCAGTTTCACAGGGAATGGCTACACCTTC. This translates into CASSFTGNGYTF. V is TRBV27 and J is TRBJ1-2; D is perhaps TRBD1 (6 bases). The germline V gene encodes CDR1 MNHEY and CDR2 SMNVEV (reference sequence). The CDR3 loop spans 12 amino acids. V shed 3 bases and J shed 6 bases, with 8 bases lying between them.

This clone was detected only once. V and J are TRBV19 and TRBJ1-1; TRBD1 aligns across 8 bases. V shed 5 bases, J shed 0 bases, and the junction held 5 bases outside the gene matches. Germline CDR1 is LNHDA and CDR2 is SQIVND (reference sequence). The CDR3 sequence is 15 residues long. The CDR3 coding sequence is TGTGCCAGTAGTCCACAGGGGGGGATGAACACTGAAGCTTTCTTT. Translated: CASSPQGGMNTEAFF. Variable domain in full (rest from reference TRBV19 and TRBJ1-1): DGGITQSPKYLFRKEGQNVTLSCEQNLNHDAMYWYRQDPGQGLRLIYYSQIVNDFQKGDIAEGYSVSREKKESFPLTVTSAQKNPTAFYLCASSPQGGMNTEAFFGQGTRLTVV.

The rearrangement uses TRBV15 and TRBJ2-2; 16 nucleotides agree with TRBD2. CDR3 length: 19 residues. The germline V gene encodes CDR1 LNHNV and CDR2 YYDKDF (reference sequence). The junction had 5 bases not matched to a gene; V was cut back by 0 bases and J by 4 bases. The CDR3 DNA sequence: TGTGCCACCAGCAGAGAGGGACTAGCGGGGGGGTGGAGCACCGGGGAGCTGTTTTTT. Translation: CATSREGLAGGWSTGELFF.

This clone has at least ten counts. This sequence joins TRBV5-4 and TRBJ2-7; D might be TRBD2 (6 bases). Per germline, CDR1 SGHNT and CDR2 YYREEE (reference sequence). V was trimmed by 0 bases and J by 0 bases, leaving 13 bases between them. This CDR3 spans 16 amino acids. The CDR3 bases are TGTGCCAGCAGCTTGGGTGGAGGGAGCCTCTCCTACGAGCAGTACGTC. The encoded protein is CASSLGGGSLSYEQYV.

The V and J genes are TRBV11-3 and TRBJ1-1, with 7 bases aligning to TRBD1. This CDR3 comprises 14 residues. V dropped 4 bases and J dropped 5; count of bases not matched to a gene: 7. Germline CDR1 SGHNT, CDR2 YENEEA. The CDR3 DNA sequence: TGTGCCAGCAGCTCAGACAGGGAGGAGACTGAAGCTTTCTTT. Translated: CASSSDREETEAFF.

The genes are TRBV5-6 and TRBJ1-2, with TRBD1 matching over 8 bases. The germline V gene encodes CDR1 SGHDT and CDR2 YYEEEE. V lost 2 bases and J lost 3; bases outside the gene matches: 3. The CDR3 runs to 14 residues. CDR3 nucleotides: TGTGCCAGCAGCTTCTGGACAGGGTACTATGGCTACACCTTC. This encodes CASSFWTGYYGYTF.

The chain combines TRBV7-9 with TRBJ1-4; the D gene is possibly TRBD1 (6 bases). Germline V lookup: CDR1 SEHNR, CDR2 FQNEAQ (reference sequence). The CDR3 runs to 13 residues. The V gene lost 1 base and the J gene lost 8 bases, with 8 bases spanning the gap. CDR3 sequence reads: CASSLGRGEKLFF. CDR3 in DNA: TGTGCCAGCAGCTTAGGCAGGGGCGAAAAACTGTTTTTT.

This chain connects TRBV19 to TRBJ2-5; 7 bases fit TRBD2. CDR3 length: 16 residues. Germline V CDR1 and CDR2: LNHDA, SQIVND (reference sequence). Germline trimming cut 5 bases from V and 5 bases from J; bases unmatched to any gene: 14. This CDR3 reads CASSPWGTTARETQYF. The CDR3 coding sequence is TGTGCCAGTAGTCCCTGGGGGACTACCGCCCGGGAGACCCAGTACTTC.

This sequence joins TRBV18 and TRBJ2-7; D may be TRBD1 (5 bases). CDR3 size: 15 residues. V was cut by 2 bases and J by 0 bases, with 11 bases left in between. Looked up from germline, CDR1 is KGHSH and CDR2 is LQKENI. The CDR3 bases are TGTGCCAGCTCACCAGAGGACAAGAGCTCCTACGAGCAGTACTTC. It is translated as CASSPEDKSSYEQYF.

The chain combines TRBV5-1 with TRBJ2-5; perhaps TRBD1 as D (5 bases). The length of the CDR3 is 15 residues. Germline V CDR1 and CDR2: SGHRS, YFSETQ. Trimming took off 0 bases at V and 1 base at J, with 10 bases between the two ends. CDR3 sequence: CASSLEVGPQETQYF. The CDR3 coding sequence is TGCGCCAGCAGCTTGGAGGTGGGGCCCCAAGAGACCCAGTACTTC.

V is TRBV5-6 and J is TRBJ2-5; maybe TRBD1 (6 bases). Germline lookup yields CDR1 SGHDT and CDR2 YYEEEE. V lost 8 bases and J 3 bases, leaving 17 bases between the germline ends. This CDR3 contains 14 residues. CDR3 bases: TGTGCCAGTCTGCAGGGGCTTTTGGAAGAGACCCAGTACTTC. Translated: CASLQGLLEETQYF.

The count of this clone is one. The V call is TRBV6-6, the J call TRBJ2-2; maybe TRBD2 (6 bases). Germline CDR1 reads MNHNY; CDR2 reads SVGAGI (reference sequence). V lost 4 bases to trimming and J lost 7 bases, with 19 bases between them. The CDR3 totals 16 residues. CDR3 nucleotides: TGTGCCAGCAGTTCCTCTTACGGGAGATTGGACGGGGAGCTGTTTTTT. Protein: CASSSSYGRLDGELFF.

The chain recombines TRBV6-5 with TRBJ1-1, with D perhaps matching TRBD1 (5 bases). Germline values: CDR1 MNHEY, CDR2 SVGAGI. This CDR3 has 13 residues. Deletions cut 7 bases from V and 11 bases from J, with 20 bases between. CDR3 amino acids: CASTPGEGVKAFF. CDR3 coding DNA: TGTGCCAGCACCCCGGGAGAAGGGGTTAAGGCTTTCTTT.

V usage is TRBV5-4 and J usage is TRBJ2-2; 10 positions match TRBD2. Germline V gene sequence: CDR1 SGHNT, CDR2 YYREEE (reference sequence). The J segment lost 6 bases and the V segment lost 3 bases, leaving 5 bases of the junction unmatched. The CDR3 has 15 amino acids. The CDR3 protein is CASSYIAGGAGELFF. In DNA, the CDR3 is TGTGCCAGCAGCTATATAGCGGGGGGCGCCGGGGAGCTGTTTTTT.

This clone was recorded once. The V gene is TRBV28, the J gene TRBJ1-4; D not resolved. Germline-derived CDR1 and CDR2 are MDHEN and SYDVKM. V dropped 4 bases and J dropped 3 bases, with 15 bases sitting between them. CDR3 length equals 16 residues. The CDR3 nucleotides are TGTGCCAGCAGTTCCCCCCAAGTCGCGGCTAATGAAAAACTGTTTTTT. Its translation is CASSSPQVAANEKLFF. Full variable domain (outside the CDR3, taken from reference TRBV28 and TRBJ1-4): DVKVTQSSRYLVKRTGEKVFLECVQDMDHENMFWYRQDPGLGLRLIYFSYDVKMKEKGDIPEGYSVSREKKERFSLILESASTNQTSMYLCASSSPQVAANEKLFFGSGTQLSVL.

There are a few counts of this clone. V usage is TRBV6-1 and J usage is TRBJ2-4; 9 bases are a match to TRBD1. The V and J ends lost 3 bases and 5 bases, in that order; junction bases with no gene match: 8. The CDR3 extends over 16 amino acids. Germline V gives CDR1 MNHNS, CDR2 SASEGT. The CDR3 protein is CASSEGQGWGQNIQYF. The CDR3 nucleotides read TGTGCCAGCAGTGAGGGACAGGGATGGGGTCAAAACATTCAGTACTTC.

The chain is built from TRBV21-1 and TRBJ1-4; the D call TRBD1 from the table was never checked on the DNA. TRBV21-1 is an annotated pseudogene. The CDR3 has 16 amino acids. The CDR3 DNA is TGTGCCAGCAGCAAAGTGGCAGGGGAAAAGTTTGGGAAACTGTTTTTT. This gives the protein CASSKVAGEKFGKLFF.

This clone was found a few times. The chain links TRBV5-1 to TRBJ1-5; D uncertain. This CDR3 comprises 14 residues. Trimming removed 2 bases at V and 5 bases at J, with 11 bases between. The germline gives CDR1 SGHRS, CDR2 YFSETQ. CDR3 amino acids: CASSLDLTHQPQHF. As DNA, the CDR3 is TGCGCCAGCAGCTTAGACTTAACCCATCAGCCCCAGCATTTT.

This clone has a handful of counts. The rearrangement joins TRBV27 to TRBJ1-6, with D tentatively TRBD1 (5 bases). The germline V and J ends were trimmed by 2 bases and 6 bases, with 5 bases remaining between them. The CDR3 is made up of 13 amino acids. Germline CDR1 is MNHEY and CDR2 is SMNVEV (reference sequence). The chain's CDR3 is CASSLDSNSPLHF. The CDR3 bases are TGTGCCAGCAGTTTAGACAGTAATTCACCCCTCCACTTT.